This T cell receptor (beta chain) comes out of a study of regulatory T cells in long-lasting Graves disease. Whole-study results and caveats: No thyroid tissue was studied; the work used peripheral blood only.

Points on this clonotype: The antigen remains unidentified.

Indicated time point: newly diagnosed GD, antithyroid drugs for less than 3 months. Extracted PBMC RNA gave rise to the TCR library. Germline V CDR1 and CDR2: KGHSH, LQKENI. The CDR3 has 16 amino acids. Trimming left V 2 bases short and J 3 bases short, with 13 bases between. The authors built TCR beta libraries using iRepertoire HTBI primers and Arm-PCR of CDR3 regions. One entry per CDR3 protein results from TCRdb running MiXCR on the multiplex PCR reads. The sample consists of about 500,000 distinct CDR3 sequences, under 20% of them appearing once. This sample also belongs to another study, concerning T cells in Graves' hyperthyroidism and ophthalmopathy. That work adds: Newly diagnosed hyperthyroidism, duration under 2 months, in patients aged 18 to 65. Uncontrolled infection, other autoimmune disease, pregnancy or lactation led to exclusion. HTBI primers were used for first-round RT-PCR of the TCR CDR3.

The TCR sequence derives from a man aged 35 to 55 with Graves disease. This rearrangement joins TRBV18 to TRBJ2-2; a possible D gene is TRBD2 (6 bases). This specimen was peripheral blood mononuclear cells (PBMCs), taken at new diagnosis, from a patient treated with antithyroid drugs. Here the CDR3 DNA reads TGTGCCAGCTCACCATACCCGGGAGCGGACACCGGGGAGCTGTTTTTT. Translation: CASSPYPGADTGELFF.